What follows is one TCR beta chain and its context. What antigen it recognizes has not been identified. Base qualities are not at hand, and no much larger clone is one base apart. TCRbeta CDR3 regions were amplified from genomic DNA using the immunoSEQ Assay, a bias-controlled multiplex PCR. Per the original workflow: The number of nucleated cells in each sample was estimated by amplification of reference gene primers within the assay. Sequence reads were collapsed and filtered to measure the absolute abundance of every unique TCRbeta CDR3 rearrangement. Productive Simpson clonality was computed per sample as the square root of Simpson's diversity index over productive rearrangements. The table comes from immuneACCESS by way of TCRdb, which keeps in-frame sequences with V and J called. Part of the clones is missing from these tables; in studies checked, under half for an unresolved V gene and the rest for unknown reasons. V and J calls and clone size follow that table, whereas D and trimming were derived from the DNA. The sample has roughly 150,000 clones on record, 80% to 90% of them singletons. The ten largest clones represent approximately 2.4% of the sample.

CDR1 SGHVS and CDR2 FQNEAQ are derived from the germline V gene. Compared with germline, V lacks 4 bases and J lacks 5 bases; bases without a gene match: 7. The CDR3 spans 15 residues, from the cysteine through the phenylalanine. The only DNA kept is the CDR3, 45 bases in frame from the first base. Whole blood was collected in K2EDTA tubes by collaborating institutions according to the institutions' own protocols. Collaborator samples were shipped for TCRbeta analysis as frozen whole blood, isolated PBMCs, or DNA extracted from either sample type. These data are taken from a study of blood T cell repertoires in COVID-19 (dated by TCRdb to about 2020). Context from the whole study: Samples covering the acute and convalescent phases of COVID-19 were provided by collaborators in the United States, Italy and Spain. The prospective study material was composed of cDNA or gDNA derived from T cells, B-cell-depleted T cells, or PBMCs. The dataset comprised deeply sampled blood TCRbeta repertoires from subjects exposed to, actively infected with, or recovered from COVID-19. The repertoires were released in a freely available public database intended as a resource for research on the immune response to SARS-CoV-2. The samples were drawn from the first 160 participants of the ongoing ImmuneRACE study and from 950 to 1,500 subjects provided by 6 global collaborators. The sample metadata nearly always contained a de-identified subject ID, COVID-19 status, age in years and sex. Where available, HLA class I and class II types were taken from metadata supplied by the sample provider and were not determined by assay-based typing. The study at large found these results: How much clinical and demographic metadata was included differed by source and by participant, and the metadata was provided uncurated.

The V and J segments used are TRBV7-8 and TRBJ2-5, with 10 middle bases fitting TRBD2. The source of this sequence is a woman between 65 and 79 years old with acute or convalescent COVID-19. Sequencing used peripheral blood. The base sequence is TGTGCCAGCAGCTCAAGCGGGGGGGCGATTGAGACCCAGTACTTC. It translates as CASSSSGGAIETQYF.